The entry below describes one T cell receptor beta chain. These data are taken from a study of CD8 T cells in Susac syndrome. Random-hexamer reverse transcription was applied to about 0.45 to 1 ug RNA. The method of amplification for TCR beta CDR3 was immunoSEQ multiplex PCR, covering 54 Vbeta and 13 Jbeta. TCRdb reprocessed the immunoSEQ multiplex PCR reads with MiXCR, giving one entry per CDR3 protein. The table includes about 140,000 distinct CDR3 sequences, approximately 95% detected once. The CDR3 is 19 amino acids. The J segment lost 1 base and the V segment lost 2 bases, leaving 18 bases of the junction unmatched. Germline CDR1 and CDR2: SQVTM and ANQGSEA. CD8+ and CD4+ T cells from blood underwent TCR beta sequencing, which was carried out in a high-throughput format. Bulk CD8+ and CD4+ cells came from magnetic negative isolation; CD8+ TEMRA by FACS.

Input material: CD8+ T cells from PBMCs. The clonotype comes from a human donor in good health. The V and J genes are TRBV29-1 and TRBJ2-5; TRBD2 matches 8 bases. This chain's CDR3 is CSVELFLGGVDTIQETQYF. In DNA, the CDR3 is TGCAGCGTTGAATTATTCCTCGGGGGGGTTGACACAATCCAAGAGACCCAGTACTTC.